This entry is about one T cell receptor beta chain. Its antigen is still unknown. Stated treatment: roughly 10-day PBMC culture with coronavirus spike peptide pools or control peptides (ViraFEST assay). The Oncomine TCR Beta short-read assay sequenced DNA from cultured CD4+ T cells. Using its own MiXCR run on the PCR reads, TCRdb lists one record per CDR3 protein. This sample has 20,000 to 25,000 distinct CDR3 sequences, with 60% found just once. Trimming at V came to 5 bases and at J to 4 bases, leaving 7 bases not matched to a gene. The germline gives CDR1 MNHNS, CDR2 SASEGT. CDR3 length: 15 residues. The data derive from a study of vaccination and CD4 T cells after COVID-19.

Here the sequenced sample was CD4+ T cells from blood, cultured in vitro, taken after SARS-CoV-2 vaccination. This TCR was recovered from a human donor who received a COVID-19 vaccine. V and J are TRBV6-1 and TRBJ1-5; 8 bases are shared with TRBD1. CDR3 coding DNA: TGTGCCAGCAGTCTGGGGACAGGACTGAATCAGCCCCAGCATTTT. This sequence encodes CASSLGTGLNQPQHF.